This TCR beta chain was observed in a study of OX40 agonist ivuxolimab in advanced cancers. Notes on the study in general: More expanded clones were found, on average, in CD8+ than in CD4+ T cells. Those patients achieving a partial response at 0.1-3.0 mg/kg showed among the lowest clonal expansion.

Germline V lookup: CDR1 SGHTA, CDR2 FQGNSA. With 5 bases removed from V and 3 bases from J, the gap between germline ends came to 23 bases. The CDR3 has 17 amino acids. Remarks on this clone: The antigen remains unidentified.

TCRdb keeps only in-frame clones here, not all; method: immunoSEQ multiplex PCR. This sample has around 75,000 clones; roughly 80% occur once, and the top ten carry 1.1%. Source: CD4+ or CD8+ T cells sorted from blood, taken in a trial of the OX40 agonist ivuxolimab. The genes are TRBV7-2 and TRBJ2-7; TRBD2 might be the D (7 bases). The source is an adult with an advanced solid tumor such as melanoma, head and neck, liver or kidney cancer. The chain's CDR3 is CASSRQGAGASNYEQYF. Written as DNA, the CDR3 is TGTGCCAGCAGCAGACAAGGGGCGGGGGCTTCAAACTACGAGCAGTACTTC.